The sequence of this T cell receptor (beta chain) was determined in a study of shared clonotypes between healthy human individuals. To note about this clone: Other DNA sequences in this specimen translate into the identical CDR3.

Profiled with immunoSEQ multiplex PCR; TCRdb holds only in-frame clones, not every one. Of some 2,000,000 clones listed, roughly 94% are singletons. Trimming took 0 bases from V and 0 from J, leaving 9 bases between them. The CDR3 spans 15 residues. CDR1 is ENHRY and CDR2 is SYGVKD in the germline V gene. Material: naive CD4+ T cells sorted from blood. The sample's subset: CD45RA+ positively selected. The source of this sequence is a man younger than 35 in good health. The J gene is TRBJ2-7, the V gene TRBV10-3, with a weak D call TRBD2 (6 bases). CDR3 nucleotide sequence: TGTGCCATCAGTGAGTCGGGCGGGAACTCCTACGAGCAGTACTTC. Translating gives CAISESGGNSYEQYF.